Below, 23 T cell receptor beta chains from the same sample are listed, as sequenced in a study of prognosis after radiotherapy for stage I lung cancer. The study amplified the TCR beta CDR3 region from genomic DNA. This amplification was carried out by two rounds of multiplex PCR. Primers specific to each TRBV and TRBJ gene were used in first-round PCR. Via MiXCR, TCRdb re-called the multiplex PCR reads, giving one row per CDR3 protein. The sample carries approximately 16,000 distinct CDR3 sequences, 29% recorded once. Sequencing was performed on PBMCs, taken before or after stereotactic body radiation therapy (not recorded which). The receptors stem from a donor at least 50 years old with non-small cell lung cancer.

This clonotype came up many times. CDR3 sequence reads: CATSDPSTGNTDTQYF. In nucleotides, the CDR3 is TGTGCCACCAGTGATCCATCGACAGGGAACACAGATACGCAGTATTTT. The rearrangement links TRBV24-1 to TRBJ2-3; 7 nucleotides match TRBD1. The germline V gene has CDR1 KGHDR and CDR2 SFDVKD. V lost 3 bases, J lost 2 bases, and 7 bases stayed unmatched. The CDR3 has 16 amino acids.

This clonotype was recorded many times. CDR3 protein: CASSFHRGSVHQPQHF. CDR3 in DNA: TGTGCCAGCAGTTTCCATCGGGGATCGGTTCATCAGCCCCAGCATTTT. This chain connects TRBV12-3 or TRBV12-4 to TRBJ1-5, with no clear D. This CDR3 contains 16 residues. The ends were cut back, 3 bases at V and 5 bases at J, with 17 bases in the middle.

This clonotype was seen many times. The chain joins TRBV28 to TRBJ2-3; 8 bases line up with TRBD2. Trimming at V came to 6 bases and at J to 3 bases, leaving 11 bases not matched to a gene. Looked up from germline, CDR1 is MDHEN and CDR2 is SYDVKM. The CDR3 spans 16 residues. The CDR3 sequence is CASRDISGMGTDTQYF. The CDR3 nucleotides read TGTGCCAGCAGAGACATTAGCGGGATGGGGACAGATACGCAGTATTTT.

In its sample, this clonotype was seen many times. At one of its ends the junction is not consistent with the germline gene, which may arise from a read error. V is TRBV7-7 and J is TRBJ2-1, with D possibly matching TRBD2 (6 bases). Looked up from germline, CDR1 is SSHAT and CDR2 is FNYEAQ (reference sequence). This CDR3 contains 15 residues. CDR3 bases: TGTGCTAGCAGCTTAGGAGCCGGGAGTCTGGGGGAGCAGTTCTTC. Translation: CASSLGAGSLGEQFF.

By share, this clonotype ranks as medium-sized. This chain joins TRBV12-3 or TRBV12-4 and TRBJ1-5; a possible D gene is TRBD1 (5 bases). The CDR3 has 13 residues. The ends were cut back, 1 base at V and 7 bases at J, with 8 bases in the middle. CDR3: CASSLGGGQPQHF. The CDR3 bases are TGTGCCAGCAGTTTAGGGGGGGGACAGCCCCAGCATTTT.

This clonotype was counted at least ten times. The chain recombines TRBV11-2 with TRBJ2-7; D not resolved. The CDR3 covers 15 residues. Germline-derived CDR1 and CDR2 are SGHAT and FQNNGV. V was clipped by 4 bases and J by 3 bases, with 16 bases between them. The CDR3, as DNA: TGTGCCAGCAGCTCCCCCTGGGTGAAGAACTACGAGCAGTACTTC. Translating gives CASSSPWVKNYEQYF.

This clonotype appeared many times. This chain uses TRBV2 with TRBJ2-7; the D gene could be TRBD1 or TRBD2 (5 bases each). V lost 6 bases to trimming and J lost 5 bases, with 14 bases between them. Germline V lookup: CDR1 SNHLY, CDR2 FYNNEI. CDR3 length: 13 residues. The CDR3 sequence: CASRGDRGHEQYF. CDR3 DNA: TGTGCCAGCAGAGGAGACCGGGGCCACGAGCAGTACTTC.

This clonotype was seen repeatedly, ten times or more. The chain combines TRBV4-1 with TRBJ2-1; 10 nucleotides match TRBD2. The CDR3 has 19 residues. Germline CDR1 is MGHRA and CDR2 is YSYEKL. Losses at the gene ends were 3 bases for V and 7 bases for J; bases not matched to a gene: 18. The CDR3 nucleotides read TGCGCCAGCAGCCACCCAGGTCTGACTAGCGGGCCCCTTCGGAATGAGCAGTTCTTC. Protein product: CASSHPGLTSGPLRNEQFF.

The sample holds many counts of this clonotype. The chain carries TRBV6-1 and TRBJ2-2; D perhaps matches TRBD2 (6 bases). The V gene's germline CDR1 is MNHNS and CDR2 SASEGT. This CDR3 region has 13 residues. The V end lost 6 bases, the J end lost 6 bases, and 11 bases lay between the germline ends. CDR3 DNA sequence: TGTGCCAGCAGCGGCTGGGGGGCCGGGGAGCTGTTTTTT. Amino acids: CASSGWGAGELFF.

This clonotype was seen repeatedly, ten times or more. CDR3 in amino acids: CAWRGGNTNTAKNIQYF. DNA for the CDR3: TGTGCCTGGAGGGGCGGGAACACCAACACGGCCAAAAACATTCAGTACTTC. The rearrangement links TRBV30 to TRBJ2-4, with D perhaps matching TRBD2 (6 bases). The CDR3 covers 17 residues. Trimming left V 3 bases short and J 1 base short, with 19 bases between. Germline CDR1 GTSNPN, CDR2 SVGIG (reference sequence).

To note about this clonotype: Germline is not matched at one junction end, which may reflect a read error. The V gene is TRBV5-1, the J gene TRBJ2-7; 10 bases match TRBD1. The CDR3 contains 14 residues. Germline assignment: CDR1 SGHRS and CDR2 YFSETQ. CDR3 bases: TGCGCCTGCATACCCGGGACAGGGGCCTACGATCAGTACTTC. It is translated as CACIPGTGAYDQYF.

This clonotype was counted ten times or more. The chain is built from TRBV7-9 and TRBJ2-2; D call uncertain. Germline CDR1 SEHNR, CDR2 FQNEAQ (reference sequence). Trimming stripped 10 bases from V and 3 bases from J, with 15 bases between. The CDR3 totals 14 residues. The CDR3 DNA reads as TGTGCCACCCCGCCCTCACAGTACACCGGGGAGCTGTTTTTT. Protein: CATPPSQYTGELFF. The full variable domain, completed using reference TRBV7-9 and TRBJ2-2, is DTGVSQNPRHKITKRGQNVTFRCDPISEHNRLYWYRQTLGQGPEFLTYFQNEAQLEKSRLLSDRFSAERPKGSFSTLEIQRTEQGDSAMYLCATPPSQYTGELFFGEGSRLTVL.

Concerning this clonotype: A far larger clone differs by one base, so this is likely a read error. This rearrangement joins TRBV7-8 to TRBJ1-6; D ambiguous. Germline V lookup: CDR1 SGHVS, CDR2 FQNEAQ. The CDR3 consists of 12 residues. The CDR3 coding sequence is TGTACCAGCAGCTTTCAGGATTCACCCCTCCACTTT. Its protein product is CTSSFQDSPLHF.

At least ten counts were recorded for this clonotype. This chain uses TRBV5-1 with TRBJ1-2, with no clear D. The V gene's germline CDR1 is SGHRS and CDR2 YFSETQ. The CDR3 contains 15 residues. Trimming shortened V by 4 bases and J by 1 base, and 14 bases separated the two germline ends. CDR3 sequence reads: CASSPPTGFNYGYTF. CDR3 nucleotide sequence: TGCGCCAGCAGCCCCCCGACGGGTTTTAACTATGGCTACACCTTC.

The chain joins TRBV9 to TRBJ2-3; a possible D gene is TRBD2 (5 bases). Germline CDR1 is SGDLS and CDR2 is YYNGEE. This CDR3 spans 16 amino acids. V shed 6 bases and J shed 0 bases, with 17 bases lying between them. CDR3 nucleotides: TGTGCCAGCATCGTCAGGACTGTTTCTAGCACAGATACGCAGTATTTT. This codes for CASIVRTVSSTDTQYF.

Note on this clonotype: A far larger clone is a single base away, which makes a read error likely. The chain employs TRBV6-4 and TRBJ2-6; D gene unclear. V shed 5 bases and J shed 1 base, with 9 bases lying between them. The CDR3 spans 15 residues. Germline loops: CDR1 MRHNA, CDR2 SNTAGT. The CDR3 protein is CASSSLVSGANVLTF. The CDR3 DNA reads TGTGCCAGCAGTTCCTTGGTTTCTGGGGCCAACGTCCTGACTTTC.

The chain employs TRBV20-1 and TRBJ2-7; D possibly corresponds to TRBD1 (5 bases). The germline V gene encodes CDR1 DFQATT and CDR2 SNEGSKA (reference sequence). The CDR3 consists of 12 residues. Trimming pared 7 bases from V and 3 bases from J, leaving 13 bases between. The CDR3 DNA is TGCAGTGATAAGGGGTCTCTCTACGAGCAGTACTTC. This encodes CSDKGSLYEQYF.

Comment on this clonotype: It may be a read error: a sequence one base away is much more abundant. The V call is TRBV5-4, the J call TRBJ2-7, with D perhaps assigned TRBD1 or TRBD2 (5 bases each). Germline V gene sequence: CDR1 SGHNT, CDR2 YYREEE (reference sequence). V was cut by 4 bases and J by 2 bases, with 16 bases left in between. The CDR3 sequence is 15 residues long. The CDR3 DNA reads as TGTGCCAGCAGCCTCGGGACCGCCAGGGCCTACGAGCAGTACTTC. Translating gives CASSLGTARAYEQYF.

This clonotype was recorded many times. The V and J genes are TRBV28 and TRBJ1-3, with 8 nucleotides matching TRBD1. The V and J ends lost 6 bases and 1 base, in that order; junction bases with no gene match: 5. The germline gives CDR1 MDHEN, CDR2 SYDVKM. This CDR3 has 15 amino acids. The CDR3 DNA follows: TGTGCCAGCAGCGAGGACAGGGAGTCTGGAAACACCATATATTTT. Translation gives CASSEDRESGNTIYF.

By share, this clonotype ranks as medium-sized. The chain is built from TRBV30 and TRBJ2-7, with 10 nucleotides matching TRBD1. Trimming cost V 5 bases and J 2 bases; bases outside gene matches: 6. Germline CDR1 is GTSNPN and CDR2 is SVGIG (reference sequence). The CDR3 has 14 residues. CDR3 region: CAWGSGTGAYEQYF. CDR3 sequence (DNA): TGTGCCTGGGGCTCCGGGACAGGGGCCTACGAGCAGTACTTC.

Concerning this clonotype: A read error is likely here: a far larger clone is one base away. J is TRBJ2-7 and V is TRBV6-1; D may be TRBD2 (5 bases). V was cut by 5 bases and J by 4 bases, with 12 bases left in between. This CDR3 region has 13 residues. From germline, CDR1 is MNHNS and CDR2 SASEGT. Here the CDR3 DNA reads TGTGCCAGCAGTTACGGGGAAGGGTACGAGCAGTACTTC. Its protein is CASSYGEGYEQYF.

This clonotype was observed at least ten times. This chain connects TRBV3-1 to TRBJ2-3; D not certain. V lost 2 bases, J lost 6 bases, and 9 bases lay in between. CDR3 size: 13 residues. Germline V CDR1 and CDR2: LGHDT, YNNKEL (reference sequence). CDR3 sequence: CASSQSSWDTQYF. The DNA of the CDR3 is TGTGCCAGCAGCCAAAGCTCGTGGGATACGCAGTATTTT.

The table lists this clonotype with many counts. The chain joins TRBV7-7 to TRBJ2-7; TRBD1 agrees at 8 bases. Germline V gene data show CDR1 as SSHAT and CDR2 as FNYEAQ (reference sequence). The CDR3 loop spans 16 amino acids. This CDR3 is CARACVWDRSTYEQYF. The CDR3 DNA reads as TGTGCTAGAGCATGCGTATGGGACAGGAGCACCTACGAGCAGTACTTC.